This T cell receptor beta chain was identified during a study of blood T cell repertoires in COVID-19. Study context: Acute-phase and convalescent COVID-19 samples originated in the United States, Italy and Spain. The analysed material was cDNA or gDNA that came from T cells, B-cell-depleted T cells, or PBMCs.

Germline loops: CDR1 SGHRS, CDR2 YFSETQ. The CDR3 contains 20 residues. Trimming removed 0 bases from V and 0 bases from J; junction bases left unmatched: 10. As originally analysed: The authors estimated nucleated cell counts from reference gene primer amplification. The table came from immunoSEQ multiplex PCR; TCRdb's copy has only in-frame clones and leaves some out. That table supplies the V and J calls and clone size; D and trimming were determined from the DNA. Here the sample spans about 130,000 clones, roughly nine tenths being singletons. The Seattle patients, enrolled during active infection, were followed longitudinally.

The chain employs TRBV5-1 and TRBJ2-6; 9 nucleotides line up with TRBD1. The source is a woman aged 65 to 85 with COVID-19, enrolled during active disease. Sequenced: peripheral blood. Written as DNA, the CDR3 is TGCGCCAGCAGCTTGGCCGGGACAGGGTATAGGGACTCTGGGGCCAACGTCCTGACTTTC. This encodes CASSLAGTGYRDSGANVLTF. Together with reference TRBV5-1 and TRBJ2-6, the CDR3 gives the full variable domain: KAGVTQTPRYLIKTRGQQVTLSCSPISGHRSVSWYQQTPGQGLQFLFEYFSETQRNKGNFPGRFSGRQFSNSRSEMNVSTLELGDSALYLCASSLAGTGYRDSGANVLTFGAGSRLTVL.